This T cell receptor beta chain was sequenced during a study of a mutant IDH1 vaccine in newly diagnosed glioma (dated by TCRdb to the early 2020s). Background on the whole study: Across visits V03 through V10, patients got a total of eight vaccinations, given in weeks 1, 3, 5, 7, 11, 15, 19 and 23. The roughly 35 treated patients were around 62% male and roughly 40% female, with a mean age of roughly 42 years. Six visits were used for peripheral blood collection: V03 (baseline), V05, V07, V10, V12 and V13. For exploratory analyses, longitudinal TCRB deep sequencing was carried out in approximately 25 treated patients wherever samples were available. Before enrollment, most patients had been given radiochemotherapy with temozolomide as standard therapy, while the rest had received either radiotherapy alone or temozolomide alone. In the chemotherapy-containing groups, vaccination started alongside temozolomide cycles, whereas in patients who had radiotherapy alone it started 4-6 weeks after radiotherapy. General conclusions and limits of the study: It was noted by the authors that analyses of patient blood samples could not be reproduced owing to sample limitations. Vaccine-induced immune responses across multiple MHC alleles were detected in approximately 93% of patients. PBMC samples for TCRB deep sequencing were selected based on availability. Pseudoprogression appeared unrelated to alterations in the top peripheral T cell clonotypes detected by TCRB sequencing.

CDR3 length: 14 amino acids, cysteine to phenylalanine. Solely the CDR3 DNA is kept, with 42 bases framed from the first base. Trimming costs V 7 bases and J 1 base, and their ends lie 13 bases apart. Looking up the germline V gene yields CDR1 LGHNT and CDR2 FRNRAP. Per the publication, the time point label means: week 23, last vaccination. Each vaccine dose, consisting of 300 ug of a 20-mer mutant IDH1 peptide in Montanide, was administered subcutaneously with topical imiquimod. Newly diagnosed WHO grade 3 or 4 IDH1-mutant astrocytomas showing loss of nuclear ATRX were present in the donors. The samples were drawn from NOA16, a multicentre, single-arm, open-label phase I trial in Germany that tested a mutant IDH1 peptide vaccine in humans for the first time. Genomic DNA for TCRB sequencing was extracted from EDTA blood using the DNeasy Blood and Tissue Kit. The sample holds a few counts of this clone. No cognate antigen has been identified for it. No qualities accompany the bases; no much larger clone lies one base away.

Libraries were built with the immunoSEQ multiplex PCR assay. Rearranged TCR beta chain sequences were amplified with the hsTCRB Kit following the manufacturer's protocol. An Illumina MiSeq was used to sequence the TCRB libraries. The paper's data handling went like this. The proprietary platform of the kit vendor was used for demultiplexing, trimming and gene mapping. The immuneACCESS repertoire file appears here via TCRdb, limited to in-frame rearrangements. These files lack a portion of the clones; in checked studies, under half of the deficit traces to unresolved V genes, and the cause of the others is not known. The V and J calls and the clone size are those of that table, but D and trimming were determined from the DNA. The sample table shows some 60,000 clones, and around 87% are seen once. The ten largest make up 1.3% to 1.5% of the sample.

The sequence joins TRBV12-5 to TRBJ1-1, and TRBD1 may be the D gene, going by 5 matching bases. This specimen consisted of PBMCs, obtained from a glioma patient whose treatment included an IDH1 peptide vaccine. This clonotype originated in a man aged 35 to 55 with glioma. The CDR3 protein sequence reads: CASATGLTNTEAFF. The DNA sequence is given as TGTGCTAGTGCCACGGGGCTGACGAACACTGAAGCTTTCTTT.